These 30 T cell receptor beta chains share one sample of origin, sequenced in a study of shared clonotypes between healthy human individuals. Assay: immunoSEQ multiplex PCR; the TCRdb copy retains only in-frame clones and omits some. The sample has around 530,000 clones, around 76% seen once. Sequencing was done on a sample of PBMCs. Receptor source: a woman aged 40 to 50 in good health. Some clones in this sample may be carry-over from other donors' samples.

This chain links TRBV20-1 with TRBJ2-1, with D possibly TRBD2 on 5 matching bases. The CDR3 sequence is 11 residues long. Germline V gene data show CDR1 as DFQATT and CDR2 as SNEGSKA (reference sequence). The ends were cut back, 0 bases at V and 10 bases at J, with 7 bases in the middle. The CDR3 reads CSARDASEQFF. Written as DNA, the CDR3 is TGCAGTGCTAGAGATGCTAGCGAGCAGTTCTTC.

Concerning this clone: A read error is likely here: a far larger clone is one base away. Additional DNA sequences in this sample encode the identical CDR3. As DNA, the CDR3 is TGTGCCAGTAGCTTGTCGACAAGCCGGTGGAACACTGAAGCTTTCTTT. This codes for CASSLSTSRWNTEAFF. This chain connects TRBV5-6 to TRBJ1-1; D unclear. Germline V gene lookup returns CDR1 SGHDT and CDR2 YYEEEE. The CDR3 is 16 amino acids.

The genes are TRBV9 and TRBJ2-3; a possible D gene is TRBD2 (5 bases). The CDR3 runs 15 residues. V was cut by 0 bases and J by 9 bases, with 17 bases left in between. The germline V gene encodes CDR1 SGDLS and CDR2 YYNGEE. The CDR3 DNA sequence: TGTGCCAGCAGCGTAGCTAGTGTGGGCGGAGGAACGCAGTATTTT. This encodes CASSVASVGGGTQYF.

The V and J genes are TRBV4-1 and TRBJ1-1; no clear D. CDR1 and CDR2 from the germline V gene are MGHRA and YSYEKL. V shed 1 base and J shed 5 bases, with 11 bases lying between them. This CDR3 is 14 amino acids long. The chain's CDR3 is CASSQAQFNTEAFF. In nucleotides, the CDR3 is TGCGCCAGCAGCCAAGCACAATTCAATACTGAAGCTTTCTTT.

This rearrangement joins TRBV7-3 to TRBJ2-3; the D is unclear. The CDR3 sequence is 15 residues long. Trimming shortened V by 5 bases and J by 1 base, and 13 bases separated the two germline ends. The V gene's germline CDR1 is SGHTA and CDR2 FQGTGA. The CDR3, as DNA: TGTGCCAGCAGCCCCACGCCTCTACGCACAGATACGCAGTATTTT. It codes for CASSPTPLRTDTQYF.

The rearrangement links TRBV11-2 to TRBJ2-1, with a possible D match to TRBD1 (5 bases). The V gene's germline CDR1 is SGHAT and CDR2 FQNNGV. The ends were cut back, 0 bases at V and 0 bases at J, with 9 bases in the middle. This CDR3 contains 16 residues. The CDR3 DNA reads as TGTGCCAGCAGCTTAGATCAGGGCCTCTCCTACAATGAGCAGTTCTTC. Translating gives CASSLDQGLSYNEQFF.

The V gene is TRBV7-9, the J gene TRBJ2-1; 10 nucleotides match TRBD2. The CDR3 is 16 residues long. Germline trimming cut 4 bases from V and 9 bases from J; bases unmatched to any gene: 12. Per the germline V gene, CDR1 is SEHNR and CDR2 is FQNEAQ (reference sequence). The CDR3 region has the DNA TGTGCCAGCAGCTCCCTGAGCGGGAGGGCCCTCGGTGAGCAGTTCTTC. Translation gives CASSSLSGRALGEQFF.

This chain joins TRBV11-2 and TRBJ2-3, with TRBD2 matching over 11 bases. Trimming cost V 5 bases and J 1 base; bases outside gene matches: 5. In germline, CDR1 is SGHAT, CDR2 FQNNGV. This CDR3 is 16 amino acids long. The CDR3 spells CASSLLGLAGTDTQYF. The CDR3 DNA reads as TGTGCCAGCAGCCTCCTGGGACTAGCGGGCACAGATACGCAGTATTTT.

The V call is TRBV28, the J call TRBJ2-5; TRBD2 agrees at 13 bases. Germline CDR1 reads MDHEN; CDR2 reads SYDVKM. This CDR3 has 16 amino acids. V lost 7 bases and J lost 2; bases outside the gene matches: 7. The CDR3 loop reads CASILAGGPSQETQYF. CDR3 nucleotide sequence: TGTGCCAGCATACTAGCGGGAGGGCCGTCTCAAGAGACCCAGTACTTC.

DNA for the CDR3: TGTGCCAGCAGCCCTCGGGACTCGAATTACGAGCAGTACTTC. It yields the protein CASSPRDSNYEQYF. The chain employs TRBV7-6 and TRBJ2-5, with D tentatively TRBD2 (6 bases). The J call may be incorrect, as the DNA end agrees better with TRBJ2-7. CDR3 length equals 14 residues. Germline CDR1 and CDR2: SGHVS and FNYEAQ.

Only one count was recorded for this clone. V gene TRBV7-8 combines with J gene TRBJ2-7; tentatively, D is TRBD1 (6 bases). This CDR3 is built from 14 residues. V dropped 3 bases and J dropped 0 bases, with 9 bases sitting between them. Germline loops: CDR1 SGHVS, CDR2 FQNEAQ. CDR3 region: CASSFGTISYEQYF. Written as DNA, the CDR3 is TGTGCCAGCAGCTTCGGGACAATCTCCTACGAGCAGTACTTC.

The chain carries TRBV10-3 and TRBJ1-2; D perhaps matches TRBD1 (5 bases). There are 14 residues in the CDR3. Trimming removed 11 bases from V and 8 bases from J, with 24 bases in between. In germline, CDR1 is ENHRY, CDR2 SYGVKD. The CDR3 nucleotides are TGTGCCTTAGGCCTGGGACCCTCGAAAGGGGGCTACACCTTC. Translating gives CALGLGPSKGGYTF.

The count of this clone is one. The chain couples TRBV9 to TRBJ1-1, with D maybe TRBD1 (6 bases). V was clipped by 0 bases and J by 11 bases, with 14 bases between them. Germline V gives CDR1 SGDLS, CDR2 YYNGEE. This CDR3 comprises 13 residues. CDR3 residues: CASSVAGGREAFF. The CDR3 nucleotides are TGTGCCAGCAGCGTAGCTGGGGGGCGGGAGGCTTTCTTT.

The chain joins TRBV6-1 to TRBJ2-7; no clear D gene. Between the trimmed V and J ends, which lost 7 bases and 0 bases, there was a span of 13 bases. CDR1 is MNHNS and CDR2 is SASEGT in the germline V gene. The CDR3 consists of 14 residues. The CDR3 bases are TGTGCCAGCAACTGGCTCAGTTCCTCCTACGAGCAGTACTTC. It translates to CASNWLSSSYEQYF.

The V and J genes are TRBV25-1 and TRBJ2-5, with D perhaps matching TRBD1 or TRBD2 (5 bases each). Trimming removed 6 bases at V and 5 bases at J, with 19 bases between. CDR3 size: 15 residues. CDR1 and CDR2 (germline): MGHDK, SYGVNS. The CDR3 sequence: CASSAPGTGRETQYF. The CDR3 DNA sequence: TGTGCCAGCAGCGCCCCTGGGACGGGCCGGGAGACCCAGTACTTC.

As regards this clone: An end of the junction does not agree with germline; a read error may underlie this. J is TRBJ1-1 and V is TRBV6-5; a possible D gene is TRBD1 (5 bases). The CDR3 runs 15 residues. Germline values: CDR1 MNHEY, CDR2 SVGAGI. This CDR3 is CASSYSDTLNTGALF. The DNA of the CDR3 is TGTGCCAGCAGTTACTCGGACACCCTGAACACTGGAGCTCTCTTT.

The table lists this clone with a few counts. The gene calls are TRBV15 and TRBJ2-1; D is possibly TRBD1 or TRBD2 (5 bases each). Trimming took 0 bases from V and 10 from J, leaving 16 bases between them. Germline V gene lookup returns CDR1 LNHNV and CDR2 YYDKDF (reference sequence). This CDR3 is 15 amino acids long. The CDR3 coding sequence is TGTGCCACCAGCAGAGATCCAGATGTTGGGGGAGAGCAGTTCTTC. It encodes CATSRDPDVGGEQFF. Using reference TRBV15 and TRBJ2-1 for the parts outside the CDR3, the full variable domain is DAMVIQNPRYQVTQFGKPVTLSCSQTLNHNVMYWYQQKSSQAPKLLFHYYDKDFNNEADTPDNFQSRRPNTSFCFLDIRSPGLGDTAMYLCATSRDPDVGGEQFFGPGTRLTVL.

The chain employs TRBV28 and TRBJ2-7; D is unclear. Deletions cut 4 bases from V and 2 bases from J, with 15 bases between. CDR3 length: 15 amino acids. The germline gives CDR1 MDHEN, CDR2 SYDVKM. CDR3 residues: CASSSPGGRTYEQYF. The CDR3 bases are TGTGCCAGCAGTTCACCTGGTGGGCGTACCTACGAGCAGTACTTC.

This clone was detected once. V is TRBV4-1 and J is TRBJ2-7; 11 nucleotides line up with TRBD2. The CDR3 loop spans 15 amino acids. V gave up 1 base and J gave up 7 bases; unmatched junction bases: 6. CDR1 and CDR2 from the germline V gene are MGHRA and YSYEKL. The CDR3 coding sequence is TGCGCCAGCAGCCAAGGGACTAGCGGGCTGGGGGAGCAGTACTTC. Translation gives CASSQGTSGLGEQYF.

This clone is a singleton in its sample. The genes are TRBV4-2 and TRBJ1-1; D gene ambiguous. Between the trimmed V and J ends, which lost 0 bases and 1 base, there was a span of 9 bases. Germline assignment: CDR1 LGHNA and CDR2 YNFKEQ. The CDR3 contains 15 residues. The CDR3 loop is CASSQEGKTNTEAFF. The CDR3, as DNA: TGTGCCAGCAGCCAAGAGGGGAAGACGAACACTGAAGCTTTCTTT.

Comments on this clone: Other DNA sequences within the sample encode an identical CDR3. This chain uses TRBV5-1 with TRBJ2-1; D tentatively fits TRBD1 or TRBD2 (5 bases each). This CDR3 has 13 residues. V was shortened by 8 bases and J by 9 bases, with 18 bases between the two germline ends. The germline V gene has CDR1 SGHRS and CDR2 YFSETQ. CDR3 nucleotide sequence: TGCGCCAGTAGCGACCAGGGTTCGGCTGAGCAGTTCTTC. It translates to CASSDQGSAEQFF. Complete variable domain (other parts from reference TRBV5-1 and TRBJ2-1): KAGVTQTPRYLIKTRGQQVTLSCSPISGHRSVSWYQQTPGQGLQFLFEYFSETQRNKGNFPGRFSGRQFSNSRSEMNVSTLELGDSALYLCASSDQGSAEQFFGPGTRLTVL.

This sequence joins TRBV11-2 and TRBJ2-3; TRBD1 agrees at 10 bases. Germline V CDR1 and CDR2: SGHAT, FQNNGV. Germline trimming cut 5 bases from V and 5 bases from J; bases unmatched to any gene: 19. This CDR3 is built from 19 residues. This CDR3 is CASSKTGGWGGRYKDTQYF. CDR3 DNA sequence: TGTGCCAGCAGCAAGACAGGGGGCTGGGGCGGGAGGTACAAAGATACGCAGTATTTT.

CDR3 sequence (DNA): TGTGCCAGTAGTAGGTGGGAGGGGTCCACCTACGAGCAGTACTTC. It specifies CASSRWEGSTYEQYF. V usage is TRBV19 and J usage is TRBJ2-7, with TRBD2 matching over 7 bases. With 4 bases clipped from V and 2 bases from J, the junction kept 8 bases outside the gene matches. The CDR3 length is 15 residues. In germline, CDR1 is LNHDA, CDR2 SQIVND (reference sequence).

This clone was found once. The chain uses TRBV4-2 and TRBJ2-5; 10 positions match TRBD2. CDR3 length: 17 residues. Germline V gives CDR1 LGHNA, CDR2 YNFKEQ. Germline trimming cut 4 bases from V and 5 bases from J; bases unmatched to any gene: 13. The CDR3 sequence: CASSRDLSGRAGETQYF. DNA for the CDR3: TGTGCCAGCAGCCGAGATTTGAGCGGGAGGGCAGGTGAGACCCAGTACTTC.

The chain is built from TRBV5-1 and TRBJ2-1; the match to TRBD2 covers 15 bases. The CDR3 is 19 residues long. Germline loops: CDR1 SGHRS, CDR2 YFSETQ. V gave up 4 bases and J gave up 2 bases; unmatched junction bases: 10. CDR3: CASSPRGLAGGRPYNEQFF. The CDR3 region has the DNA TGCGCCAGCAGCCCCAGGGGACTAGCGGGAGGTAGGCCCTACAATGAGCAGTTCTTC.

The chain carries TRBV14 and TRBJ2-2; weak D call: TRBD2 (6 bases). There are 13 residues in the CDR3. V was shortened by 4 bases and J by 6 bases, with 9 bases between the two germline ends. Germline CDR1 reads SGHDN; CDR2 reads FVKESK. The CDR3 DNA sequence: TGTGCCAGCAGCCCGGGACTGTCCGGGGAGCTGTTTTTT. Its translation is CASSPGLSGELFF.

V usage is TRBV4-1 and J usage is TRBJ2-1, with D unclear. Germline V gene sequence: CDR1 MGHRA, CDR2 YSYEKL. CDR3 length: 12 residues. Trimming removed 1 base from V and 9 bases from J, with 7 bases in between. In nucleotides, the CDR3 is TGCGCCAGCAGCCAAGCTGGTCGTGAGCAGTTCTTC. Protein product: CASSQAGREQFF.

The chain recombines TRBV30 with TRBJ2-2, with a possible D match to TRBD1 (6 bases). CDR1 and CDR2 from the germline V gene are GTSNPN and SVGIG (reference sequence). CDR3 length: 14 amino acids. V was shortened by 4 bases and J by 1 base, with 10 bases between the two germline ends. DNA of the CDR3: TGTGCCTGGAAGGGGGAACTGAACACCGGGGAGCTGTTTTTT. Amino acids: CAWKGELNTGELFF.

The rearrangement links TRBV18 to TRBJ1-2; D is unclear. The length of the CDR3 is 12 residues. V lost 4 bases, J lost 5 bases, and 8 bases lay in between. Germline assignment: CDR1 KGHSH and CDR2 LQKENI. In DNA, the CDR3 is TGTGCCAGCTCACGCTCCGAATATGGCTACACCTTC. This sequence encodes CASSRSEYGYTF.

The chain uses TRBV27 and TRBJ2-1; TRBD2 matches at 11 bases. Germline CDR1 MNHEY, CDR2 SMNVEV (reference sequence). The CDR3 sequence is 18 residues long. V lost 7 bases, J lost 1 base, and 12 bases stayed unmatched. The CDR3 nucleotides are TGTGCCAGCATGGAGACTAGCGGGATCAGAGGTTCCTACAATGAGCAGTTCTTC. Amino acid sequence: CASMETSGIRGSYNEQFF.